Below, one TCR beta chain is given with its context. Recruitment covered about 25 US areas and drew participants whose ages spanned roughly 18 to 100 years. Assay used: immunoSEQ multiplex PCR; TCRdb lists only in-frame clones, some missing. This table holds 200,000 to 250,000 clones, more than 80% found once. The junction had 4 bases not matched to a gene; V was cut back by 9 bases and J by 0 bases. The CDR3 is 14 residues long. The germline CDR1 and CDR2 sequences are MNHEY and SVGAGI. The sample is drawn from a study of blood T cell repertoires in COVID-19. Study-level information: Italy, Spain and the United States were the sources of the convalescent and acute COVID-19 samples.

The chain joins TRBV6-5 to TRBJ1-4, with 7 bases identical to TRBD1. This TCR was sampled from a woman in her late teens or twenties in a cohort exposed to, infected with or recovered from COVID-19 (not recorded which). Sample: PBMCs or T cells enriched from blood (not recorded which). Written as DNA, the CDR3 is TGTGCCAGTTCTGGGACAGCAACTAATGAAAAACTGTTTTTT. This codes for CASSGTATNEKLFF.